The 17 T cell receptor beta chains listed next were all sequenced from one sample in a study of shared T cell receptors in the human thymus. Generated by immunoSEQ multiplex PCR, the TCRdb table keeps only in-frame clones and is missing some. The sample lists more than 550,000 clones; approximately 83% were seen once. The sample was also linked to a second study, of human thymus T cells.

The specimen was thymocytes. The receptors stem from a girl in the first two years of life with a congenital heart defect.

The J gene is TRBJ1-4, the V gene TRBV25-1; 10 bases map to TRBD1. With V trimmed by 5 bases and J by 11 bases, 14 bases remained unmatched. This CDR3 is built from 16 residues. Germline V gene data show CDR1 as MGHDK and CDR2 as SYGVNS. CDR3 DNA sequence: TGTGCCAGCAGTTCGACTACCGGGACAGGGGATTTTAAACTGTTTTTT. Translation gives CASSSTTGTGDFKLFF.

The chain has TRBV6-1 and TRBJ1-2; TRBD1 matches 8 bases. The germline V gene has CDR1 MNHNS and CDR2 SASEGT. The CDR3 spans 18 residues. J gave up 4 bases and V 3 bases, and 16 bases lay outside the gene matches. CDR3 loop: CASSERPGQEEWIYGYTF. In DNA, the CDR3 is TGTGCCAGCAGTGAGAGGCCGGGACAGGAGGAGTGGATCTATGGCTACACCTTC.

The chain joins TRBV7-9 to TRBJ2-7, with 11 bases that match TRBD1. The ends lost 5 bases at V and 4 bases at J; junction bases unmatched: 10. The CDR3 is 16 amino acids. Germline assignment: CDR1 SEHNR and CDR2 FQNEAQ (reference sequence). CDR3 nucleotide sequence: TGTGCCAGCAGCCGCCTCCCGGACAGGGGGCGGTACGAGCAGTACTTC. Its protein is CASSRLPDRGRYEQYF. The variable domain in full, completed from reference TRBV7-9 and TRBJ2-7, reads DTGVSQNPRHKITKRGQNVTFRCDPISEHNRLYWYRQTLGQGPEFLTYFQNEAQLEKSRLLSDRFSAERPKGSFSTLEIQRTEQGDSAMYLCASSRLPDRGRYEQYFGPGTRLTVT.

V is TRBV11-2 and J is TRBJ1-3; 7 nucleotides agree with TRBD1. The trim removed 5 bases at V and 0 bases at J, leaving 4 bases unmatched. This CDR3 is 15 amino acids long. Germline V gives CDR1 SGHAT, CDR2 FQNNGV. CDR3 region: CASSHRGGSGNTIYF. CDR3 DNA: TGTGCCAGCAGCCACAGGGGAGGCTCTGGAAACACCATATATTTT.

The CDR3 protein is CASSYNHRGTNTGELFF. CDR3 in DNA: TGCGCCAGCAGCTATAACCACAGGGGCACGAACACCGGGGAGCTGTTTTTT. The chain recombines TRBV5-1 with TRBJ2-2, with 7 positions matching TRBD1. The V gene's germline CDR1 is SGHRS and CDR2 YFSETQ. V was pared by 3 bases and J by 0 bases, with 8 bases of the junction left unmatched. The CDR3 length is 17 residues.

The chain recombines TRBV9 with TRBJ1-2, with 7 bases lining up with TRBD1. Germline V CDR1 and CDR2: SGDLS, YYNGEE. The CDR3 runs 16 residues. V gave up 4 bases and J gave up 2 bases; unmatched junction bases: 11. This CDR3 reads CASSPPRQGLNYGYTF. The CDR3 DNA sequence: TGTGCCAGCAGCCCACCAAGACAGGGCTTGAACTATGGCTACACCTTC.

This rearrangement joins TRBV2 to TRBJ2-3; D unclear. V was clipped by 2 bases and J by 6 bases, with 12 bases between them. Germline CDR1 SNHLY, CDR2 FYNNEI. CDR3 length equals 14 residues. The chain's CDR3 is CASSEPSRDDTQYF. The CDR3 nucleotides read TGTGCCAGCAGTGAACCCAGTCGTGATGATACGCAGTATTTT.

This chain connects TRBV7-9 to TRBJ1-2, with D perhaps TRBD1 (5 bases). Germline V gives CDR1 SEHNR, CDR2 FQNEAQ (reference sequence). This CDR3 spans 18 amino acids. V was cut by 1 base and J by 2 bases, with 20 bases left in between. The CDR3 sequence is CASSLEGPGRPLNYGYTF. Written as DNA, the CDR3 is TGTGCCAGCAGCTTAGAGGGTCCAGGGAGGCCCCTAAACTATGGCTACACCTTC.

This rearrangement joins TRBV11-2 to TRBJ1-6; no clear D. V was cut by 2 bases and J by 4 bases, with 12 bases left in between. CDR1 is SGHAT and CDR2 is FQNNGV in the germline V gene. This CDR3 is built from 16 residues. For the CDR3, the DNA is TGTGCCAGCAGCTTATTTCCCCCGGGTTATAATTCACCCCTCCACTTT. Protein sequence: CASSLFPPGYNSPLHF.

This chain joins TRBV2 and TRBJ1-3, with D perhaps TRBD1 (6 bases). V was cut by 8 bases and J by 2 bases, with 19 bases left in between. CDR1 is SNHLY, CDR2 FYNNEI, per germline. The CDR3 loop spans 16 amino acids. The CDR3 sequence is CASVQGRPWAGNTIYF. As DNA, the CDR3 is TGTGCCAGCGTGCAGGGGCGCCCTTGGGCTGGAAACACCATATATTTT.

The chain recombines TRBV25-1 with TRBJ2-1; possibly TRBD1 for D (5 bases). The germline V and J ends were trimmed by 3 bases and 0 bases, with 18 bases remaining between them. The CDR3 has 18 amino acids. Germline lookup yields CDR1 MGHDK and CDR2 SYGVNS. CDR3 DNA sequence: TGTGCCAGCAGTGACAGCCAGACAGAACTTAGCTCCTACAATGAGCAGTTCTTC. This sequence encodes CASSDSQTELSSYNEQFF.

As regards this clone: Germline is not matched at one junction end, which may reflect a read error. The same CDR3 is also encoded by other DNA sequences in this sample. The J gene is TRBJ1-1, the V gene TRBV14; unclear D gene. Per germline, CDR1 SGHDN and CDR2 FVKESK. The CDR3 runs 13 residues. In DNA, the CDR3 is TGCGCCAGCAGCCAAGATGAGGTAAAAGAAGCTTTCTTT. The encoded protein is CASSQDEVKEAFF.

The V call is TRBV28, the J call TRBJ1-4; D call uncertain. CDR3 length equals 15 residues. Germline V gives CDR1 MDHEN, CDR2 SYDVKM. The V gene lost 6 bases and the J gene lost 8 bases, with 19 bases spanning the gap. DNA of the CDR3: TGTGCCAGCAGCTTTTGGACCGCTCCGGGGGAAAAACTGTTTTTT. It encodes CASSFWTAPGEKLFF.

V usage is TRBV9 and J usage is TRBJ1-4; D is ambiguous. Trimming left V 0 bases short and J 8 bases short, with 20 bases between. Germline-derived CDR1 and CDR2 are SGDLS and YYNGEE. The CDR3 sequence is 17 residues long. In nucleotides, the CDR3 is TGTGCCAGCAGCGTAGCTCCAATGGGTCCCAGGAACGAAAAACTGTTTTTT. Translation: CASSVAPMGPRNEKLFF.

The chain links TRBV28 to TRBJ1-2, with a tentative D call TRBD1 (6 bases). The CDR3 runs to 17 residues. Germline CDR1 reads MDHEN; CDR2 reads SYDVKM. V shed 0 bases and J shed 0 bases, with 14 bases lying between them. The CDR3 bases are TGTGCCAGCAGTTTATGGGACAGTTACTTAGCTAACTATGGCTACACCTTC. This gives the protein CASSLWDSYLANYGYTF.

The table lists this clone with a few counts. V gene TRBV2 combines with J gene TRBJ1-2, with 8 positions matching TRBD1. The germline CDR1 and CDR2 sequences are SNHLY and FYNNEI. This CDR3 is built from 18 residues. Trimming at V came to 8 bases and at J to 2 bases, leaving 19 bases not matched to a gene. CDR3 sequence: CASHTPDSGQDDNYGYTF. DNA of the CDR3: TGTGCCAGCCATACACCGGATTCGGGACAGGATGACAACTATGGCTACACCTTC. The full variable domain, rest sourced from reference TRBV2 and TRBJ1-2, is EPEVTQTPSHQVTQMGQEVILRCVPISNHLYFYWYRQILGQKVEFLVSFYNNEISEKSEIFDDQFSVERPDGSNFTLKIRSTKLEDSAMYFCASHTPDSGQDDNYGYTFGSGTRLTVV.

The gene calls are TRBV9 and TRBJ2-1, with D possibly TRBD2 on 6 matching bases. The CDR3 consists of 19 residues. The ends were cut back, 0 bases at V and 1 base at J, with 20 bases in the middle. The germline V gene encodes CDR1 SGDLS and CDR2 YYNGEE. The CDR3 DNA reads as TGTGCCAGCAGCGTAGAGGTTTATGATTGGGACTCGTCCTACAATGAGCAGTTCTTC. It is translated as CASSVEVYDWDSSYNEQFF.